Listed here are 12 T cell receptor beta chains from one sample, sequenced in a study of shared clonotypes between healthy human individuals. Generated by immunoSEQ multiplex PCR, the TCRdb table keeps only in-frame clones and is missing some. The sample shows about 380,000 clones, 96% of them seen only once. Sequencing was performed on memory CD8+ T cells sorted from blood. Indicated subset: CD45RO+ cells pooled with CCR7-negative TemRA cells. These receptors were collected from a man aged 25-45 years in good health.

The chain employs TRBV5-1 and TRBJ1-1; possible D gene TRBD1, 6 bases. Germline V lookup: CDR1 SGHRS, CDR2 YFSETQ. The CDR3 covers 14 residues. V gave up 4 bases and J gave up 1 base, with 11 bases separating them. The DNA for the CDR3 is TGCGCCAGCAGCACATTCAGGGGGAACACTGAAGCTTTCTTT. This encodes CASSTFRGNTEAFF. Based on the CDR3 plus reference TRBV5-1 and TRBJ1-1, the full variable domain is KAGVTQTPRYLIKTRGQQVTLSCSPISGHRSVSWYQQTPGQGLQFLFEYFSETQRNKGNFPGRFSGRQFSNSRSEMNVSTLELGDSALYLCASSTFRGNTEAFFGQGTRLTVV.

The chain's CDR3 is CASSQPKGADAGELFF. The CDR3 region has the DNA TGTGCCAGCAGCCAACCGAAGGGGGCGGACGCCGGGGAGCTGTTTTTT. The J gene is TRBJ2-2, the V gene TRBV4-2; the match to TRBD1 covers 7 bases. Losses at the gene ends were 2 bases for V and 6 bases for J; bases not matched to a gene: 9. Germline CDR1 reads LGHNA; CDR2 reads YNFKEQ. This CDR3 contains 16 residues.

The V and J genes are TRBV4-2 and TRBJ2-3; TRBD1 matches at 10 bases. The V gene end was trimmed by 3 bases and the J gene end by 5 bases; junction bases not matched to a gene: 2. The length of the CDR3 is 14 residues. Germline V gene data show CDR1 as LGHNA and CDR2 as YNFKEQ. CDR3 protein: CASSQDRGGDTQYF. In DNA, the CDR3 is TGTGCCAGCAGCCAGGACAGGGGGGGAGATACGCAGTATTTT.

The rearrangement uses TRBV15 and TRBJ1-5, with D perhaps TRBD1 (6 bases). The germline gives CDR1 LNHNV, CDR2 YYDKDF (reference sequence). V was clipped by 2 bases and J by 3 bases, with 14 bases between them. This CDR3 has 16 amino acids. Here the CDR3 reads CATSRSATGPNQPQHF. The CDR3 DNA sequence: TGTGCCACCAGCAGATCCGCGACAGGCCCCAATCAGCCCCAGCATTTT.

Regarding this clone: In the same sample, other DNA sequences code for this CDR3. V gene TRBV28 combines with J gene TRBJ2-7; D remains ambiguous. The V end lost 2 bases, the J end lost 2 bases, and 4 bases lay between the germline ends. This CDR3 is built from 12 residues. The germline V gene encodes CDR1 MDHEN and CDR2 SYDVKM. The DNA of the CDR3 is TGTGCCAGCAGTTTACCTCCCTACGAGCAGTACTTC. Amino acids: CASSLPPYEQYF.

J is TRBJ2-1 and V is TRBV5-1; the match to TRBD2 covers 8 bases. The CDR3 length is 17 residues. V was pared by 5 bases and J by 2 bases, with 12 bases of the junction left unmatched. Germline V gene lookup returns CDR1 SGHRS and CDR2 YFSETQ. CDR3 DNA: TGCGCCAGCAGTTTAGGACCGCCTAGCGGGCCCTACAATGAGCAGTTCTTC. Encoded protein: CASSLGPPSGPYNEQFF.

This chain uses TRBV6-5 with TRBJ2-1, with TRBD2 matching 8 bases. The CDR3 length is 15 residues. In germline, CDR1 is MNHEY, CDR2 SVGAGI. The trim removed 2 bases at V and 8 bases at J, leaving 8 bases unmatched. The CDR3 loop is CASSYQGLESHEQFF. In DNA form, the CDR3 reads TGTGCCAGCAGTTACCAGGGACTAGAGTCACATGAGCAGTTCTTC.

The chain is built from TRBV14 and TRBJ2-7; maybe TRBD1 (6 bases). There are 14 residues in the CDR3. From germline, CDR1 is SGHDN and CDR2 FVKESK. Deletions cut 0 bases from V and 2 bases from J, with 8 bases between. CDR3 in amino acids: CASSQDWGPYEQYF. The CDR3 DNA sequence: TGTGCCAGCAGCCAAGATTGGGGGCCCTACGAGCAGTACTTC.

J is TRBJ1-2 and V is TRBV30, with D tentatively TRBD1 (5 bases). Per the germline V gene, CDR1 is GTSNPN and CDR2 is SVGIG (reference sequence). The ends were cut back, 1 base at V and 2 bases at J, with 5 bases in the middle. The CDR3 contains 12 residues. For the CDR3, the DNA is TGTGCCTGGAGTGGGACAAACTATGGCTACACCTTC. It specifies CAWSGTNYGYTF.

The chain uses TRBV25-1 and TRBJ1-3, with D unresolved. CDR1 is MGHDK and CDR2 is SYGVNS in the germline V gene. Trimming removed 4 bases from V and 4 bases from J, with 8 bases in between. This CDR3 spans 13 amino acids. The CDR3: CASSGDGGNTIYF. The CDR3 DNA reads TGTGCCAGCAGTGGGGATGGGGGAAACACCATATATTTT. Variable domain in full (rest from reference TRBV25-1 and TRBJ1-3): EADIYQTPRYLVIGTGKKITLECSQTMGHDKMYWYQQDPGMELHLIHYSYGVNSTEKGDLSSESTVSRIRTEHFPLTLESARPSHTSQYLCASSGDGGNTIYFGEGSWLTVV.

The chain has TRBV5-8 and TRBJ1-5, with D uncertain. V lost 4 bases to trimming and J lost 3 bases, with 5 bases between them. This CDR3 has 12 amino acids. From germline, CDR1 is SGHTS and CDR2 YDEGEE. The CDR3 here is CASSLNNQPQHF. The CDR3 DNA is TGTGCCAGCAGCCTCAACAATCAGCCCCAGCATTTT.

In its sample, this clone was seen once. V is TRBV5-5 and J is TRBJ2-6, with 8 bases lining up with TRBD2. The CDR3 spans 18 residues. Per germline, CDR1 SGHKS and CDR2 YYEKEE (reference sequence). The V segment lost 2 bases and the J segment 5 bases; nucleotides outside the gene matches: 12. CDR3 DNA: TGTGCCAGCAGCTTTTACCCGGGACTAGGGGTCAGGGCCAACGTCCTGACTTTC. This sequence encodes CASSFYPGLGVRANVLTF. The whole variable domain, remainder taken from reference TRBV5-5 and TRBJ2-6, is DAGVTQSPTHLIKTRGQQVTLRCSPISGHKSVSWYQQVLGQGPQFIFQYYEKEERGRGNFPDRFSARQFPNYSSELNVNALLLGDSALYLCASSFYPGLGVRANVLTFGAGSRLTVL.